The clone carrying this TCR beta chain was seen repeatedly, ten times or more. As yet, its antigen is unknown. The data derive from a study of T cell repertoires in cytomegalovirus infection. Study context: Matching HLA type and CMV infection were both indicated by public TCR beta signatures.

General study results and limits: Dominating the ex vivo response were HLA-C-restricted CMV-specific TCR beta clonotypes. Totalled public TCR beta family frequency picked out people who carried CMV plus the relevant HLA.

Using its own MiXCR run on the reads, TCRdb lists one record per CDR3 protein. The table lists fewer than 550,000 distinct CDR3 sequences, approximately 31% of them singletons. V was clipped by 6 bases and J by 11 bases, with 16 bases between them. CDR1 is SGHTA, CDR2 FQGNSA, per germline. The CDR3 runs to 12 residues. V is TRBV7-2 and J is TRBJ1-1; D is possibly TRBD1 (5 bases). The sample was PBMCs. The source is a human donor in good health (CMV status not recorded). Some clones in this sample may be carry-over from other donors' samples. In DNA form, the CDR3 reads TGTGCCAGCAGTTCGCAGGGAATTGACGCTTTCTTT. Encoded protein: CASSSQGIDAFF.